Listed here is a single T cell receptor (beta chain). Antigen unknown. The data were taken from a study of T cell responses to AZD1222 COVID-19 vaccine. The wider study: Both about-4-week and about-12-week second-dose recipients were combined. The study's findings and limits: Repertoires were sampled only after the peak T cell response. Just a handful of people given AZD1222 tested seropositive at baseline. Unmutated variant regions are reportedly targeted by nearly half of spike-specific TCRs.

The V gene's germline CDR1 is LGHNA and CDR2 YSLEER. The germline V and J ends were trimmed by 3 bases and 0 bases, with 16 bases remaining between them. The CDR3 runs 17 residues. Some clones are missing from TCRdb's copy, which holds only in-frame ones; the method was immunoSEQ multiplex PCR. Of 96,000 or so clones in the sample, approximately 87% were seen once. This chain links TRBV4-3 with TRBJ2-3, with D tentatively TRBD1 (7 bases). The starting material was peripheral blood, obtained on day 0 of AZD1222 vaccination. This receptor was taken from an adult in good health. CDR3 coding DNA: TGCGCCAGCAGCCAGGCGGGACAGACTATTAGCACAGATACGCAGTATTTT. This sequence encodes CASSQAGQTISTDTQYF.